This T cell receptor (beta chain) was sequenced during a study of T cell changes during pregnancy in multiple sclerosis. Some clones are missing from TCRdb's copy, which holds only in-frame ones; the method was immunoSEQ multiplex PCR. Seen here are 60,000 to 65,000 clones, around 92% observed once, and the top ten hold about 2.7%. The CDR3 loop spans 14 amino acids. Germline-derived CDR1 and CDR2 are SGHRS and YFSETQ. V was clipped by 3 bases and J by 5 bases; unmatched bases: 5. This receptor was obtained from a female donor in good health, enrolled as a control in a pregnancy study. This chain uses TRBV5-1 with TRBJ2-1, with 7 bases fitting TRBD2. Sequenced here: peripheral blood, sampled in the second trimester of pregnancy. The CDR3 DNA is TGCGCCAGCAGCTATTTAGCGGGTAACAATGAGCAGTTCTTC. Protein: CASSYLAGNNEQFF.